This T cell receptor (beta chain) emerged from a study of T cell repertoires in cytomegalovirus infection (dated by TCRdb to about 2019). Study-level background: Recently identified HLA-C-restricted CMV epitopes, whose presentation resists viral immunomodulation, were targeted by peptide stimulations together with well-studied HLA-B-restricted epitopes. Donor HLA type was relevant to the analysis, as public TCR beta signatures indicated carriage of CMV infection together with the matching HLA type.

Summary of the overall study and its limitations: Carriers of CMV infection plus the relevant HLA type were discriminated by the cumulative frequency of public TCR beta family members in the study cohort and in an independent roughly 400-donor cohort. The ex vivo response was dominated by HLA-C-restricted CMV-specific TCR beta clonotypes, and the single most frequent clonotype in two of eight donors was supplied by these HLA-C-restricted clonotypes.

The sequencing machine was an Illumina HiSeq 1500. TCRdb reran the public reads through fastp at Q25 and MiXCR, keeping productive beta chains. Rows with a matching CDR3 protein are joined into one entry that keeps the most common DNA and genes. This sample comprises around 230,000 distinct CDR3 sequences, roughly two fifths of them detected only once. The ten top clones hold approximately 60% of the sample. Trimming accounts for 7 bases at V and 4 bases at J, while the number of junction bases matched to no gene is 9. Reading from cysteine to phenylalanine, the CDR3 counts 16 amino acids. CDR3 DNA only is kept here, 48 bases in frame from base 1. The germline V gene supplies CDR1 SGHAT and CDR2 FQNNGV. Notes on this clonotype: What antigen it recognizes has not been identified. No base quality information exists; no much larger clone differs at one position.

The treatment or condition label, as the study defines it: in vitro stimulation with specific CMV peptide epitopes to enrich CMV-specific T cells. The sample in question was CD8+ T cells from cultured PBMCs, obtained from culture after CMV antigen stimulation. The V gene is TRBV11-2 and the J gene is TRBJ2-3, with 12 bases aligning to TRBD1. The sequence was collected from a human donor in good health (CMV status not recorded). Some clones in this sample may be carry-over from other donors' samples. The DNA sequence follows: TGTGCCAGCACCCCTTGGGACAGGGGGCGCGCAGATACGCAGTATTTT. Translated, it reads CASTPWDRGRADTQYF.